One and the same sample provided the 11 T cell receptor beta chains below, sequenced in a study of blood T cell repertoires in COVID-19. Only in-frame clones appear in the TCRdb table, and some are missing; sequencing was by immunoSEQ multiplex PCR. The data show about 280,000 clones, approximately 83% seen once. The sequencing sample was made of peripheral blood. All receptors derive from a woman in her twenties or thirties who had recovered from COVID-19.

The J gene is TRBJ1-2, the V gene TRBV13, with D perhaps matching TRBD1 (6 bases). CDR1 is PRHDT, CDR2 FYEKMQ, per germline (reference sequence). With 5 bases removed from V and 4 bases from J, the gap between germline ends came to 17 bases. The CDR3 extends over 15 amino acids. The CDR3 here is CASSTGGASIYGYTF. CDR3 DNA sequence: TGTGCCAGCAGCACCGGGGGGGCGTCTATCTATGGCTACACCTTC.

The rearrangement joins TRBV19 to TRBJ2-3, with TRBD2 matching 9 bases. Germline CDR1 is LNHDA and CDR2 is SQIVND (reference sequence). CDR3 size: 15 residues. V lost 10 bases to trimming and J lost 5 bases; unmatched junction nucleotides: 13. The CDR3 loop reads CATVRGRAFGDTQYF. The CDR3 DNA is TGTGCCACCGTCCGCGGGAGGGCCTTTGGAGATACGCAGTATTTT. Drawing the rest from reference TRBV19 and TRBJ2-3, the complete variable domain is DGGITQSPKYLFRKEGQNVTLSCEQNLNHDAMYWYRQDPGQGLRLIYYSQIVNDFQKGDIAEGYSVSREKKESFPLTVTSAQKNPTAFYLCATVRGRAFGDTQYFGPGTRLTVL.

This chain joins TRBV29-1 and TRBJ1-1, with 7 nucleotides matching TRBD1. CDR1 and CDR2 from the germline V gene are SQVTM and ANQGSEA. Trimming removed 4 bases from V and 3 bases from J; junction bases left unmatched: 8. The length of the CDR3 is 14 residues. The chain's CDR3 is CSVVLFRGDTEAFF. The CDR3 DNA reads TGCAGCGTTGTATTATTCAGGGGGGACACTGAAGCTTTCTTT.

The chain recombines TRBV5-1 with TRBJ1-1; D is perhaps TRBD1 (5 bases). This CDR3 spans 15 amino acids. Germline values: CDR1 SGHRS, CDR2 YFSETQ. Trimming stripped 2 bases from V and 4 bases from J, with 15 bases between. The CDR3 region is CASSLRGKVGTEAFF. The CDR3 nucleotides are TGCGCCAGCAGCTTAAGGGGAAAGGTGGGCACTGAAGCTTTCTTT. Supplemented by reference TRBV5-1 and TRBJ1-1, the full variable domain reads KAGVTQTPRYLIKTRGQQVTLSCSPISGHRSVSWYQQTPGQGLQFLFEYFSETQRNKGNFPGRFSGRQFSNSRSEMNVSTLELGDSALYLCASSLRGKVGTEAFFGQGTRLTVV.

The chain is built from TRBV5-1 and TRBJ2-2; 10 bases are shared with TRBD1. Germline-derived CDR1 and CDR2 are SGHRS and YFSETQ. Trimming at V came to 4 bases and at J to 3 bases, leaving 9 bases not matched to a gene. CDR3 length: 17 amino acids. CDR3 nucleotides: TGCGCCAGCAGCAACGAGCGGGACAGGGGTTACACCGGGGAGCTGTTTTTT. Translated, it gives CASSNERDRGYTGELFF.

The chain is built from TRBV24-1 and TRBJ1-2; D perhaps matches TRBD1 (5 bases). CDR1 is KGHDR, CDR2 SFDVKD, per germline. This CDR3 region has 14 residues. V gave up 6 bases and J gave up 8 bases, with 18 bases separating them. CDR3 region: CATSQAGGMEGYTF. DNA of the CDR3: TGTGCCACCAGTCAAGCCGGGGGAATGGAAGGCTACACCTTC.

The chain joins TRBV14 to TRBJ2-7; possibly TRBD2 for D (6 bases). Germline CDR1 SGHDN, CDR2 FVKESK. The CDR3 is made up of 12 amino acids. Trimming took off 0 bases at V and 9 bases at J, with 9 bases between the two ends. The CDR3 DNA is TGTGCCAGCAGCCAAGATTGGAGGGGGCAGTACTTC. Translating it yields CASSQDWRGQYF.

The chain uses TRBV5-1 and TRBJ2-7; D may be TRBD1 (5 bases). CDR1 and CDR2 (germline): SGHRS, YFSETQ. The CDR3 is 14 amino acids. The ends were cut back, 1 base at V and 2 bases at J, with 10 bases in the middle. CDR3 protein: CASSLTQAAYEQYF. CDR3 in DNA: TGCGCCAGCAGCTTGACACAGGCTGCCTACGAGCAGTACTTC.

This clone was seen a single time. This chain connects TRBV5-1 to TRBJ1-2; TRBD1 agrees at 7 bases. The J segment lost 4 bases and the V segment lost 4 bases, leaving 10 bases of the junction unmatched. Germline V gene sequence: CDR1 SGHRS, CDR2 YFSETQ. The CDR3 has 15 amino acids. The CDR3 is CASSQETGLGYGYTF. CDR3 bases: TGCGCCAGCAGCCAAGAGACAGGGCTTGGCTATGGCTACACCTTC.

The CDR3 is CASSVGYQGVGYTF. The CDR3 DNA is TGTGCCAGCAGTGTCGGTTATCAGGGGGTTGGCTACACCTTC. The chain recombines TRBV2 with TRBJ1-2; 7 bases map to TRBD1. The J segment lost 7 bases and the V segment lost 4 bases, leaving 9 bases of the junction unmatched. Germline V CDR1 and CDR2: SNHLY, FYNNEI. This CDR3 comprises 14 residues.

In nucleotides, the CDR3 is TGTGCCAGCACCCTGGACAGGGGGCGCACAGATACGCAGTATTTT. Translation: CASTLDRGRTDTQYF. This chain connects TRBV2 to TRBJ2-3; 11 nucleotides line up with TRBD1. Germline CDR1 SNHLY, CDR2 FYNNEI. There are 15 residues in the CDR3. V lost 7 bases to trimming and J lost 1 base; unmatched junction nucleotides: 4.